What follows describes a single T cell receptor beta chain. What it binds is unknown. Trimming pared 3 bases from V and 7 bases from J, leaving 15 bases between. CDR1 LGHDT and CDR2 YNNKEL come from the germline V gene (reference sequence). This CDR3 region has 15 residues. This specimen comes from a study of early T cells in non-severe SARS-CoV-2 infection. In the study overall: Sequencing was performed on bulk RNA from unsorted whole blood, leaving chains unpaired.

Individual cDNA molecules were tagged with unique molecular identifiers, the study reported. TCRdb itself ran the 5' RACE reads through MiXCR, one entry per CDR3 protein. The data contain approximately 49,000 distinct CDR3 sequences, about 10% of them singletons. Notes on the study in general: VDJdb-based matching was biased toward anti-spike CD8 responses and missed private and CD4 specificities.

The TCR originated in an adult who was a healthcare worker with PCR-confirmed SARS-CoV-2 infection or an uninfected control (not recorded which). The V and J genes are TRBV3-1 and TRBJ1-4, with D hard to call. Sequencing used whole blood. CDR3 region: CASSQAGGSSEKLFF. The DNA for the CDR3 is TGTGCCAGCAGCCAGGCAGGAGGGTCGAGTGAAAAACTGTTTTTT.